This is a list of T cell receptor beta chains from one sample in a study of cytomegalovirus exposure and HLA in healthy donors. Only in-frame clones appear in the TCRdb table, and some are missing; sequencing was by immunoSEQ multiplex PCR. In the table there are about 130,000 clones, around 72% of which are singletons. Input material: PBMCs. These TCRs come from a man aged 25-40 years in good health and CMV-seronegative. Each CDR3 is given with its conserved first and last residue. Each record gives: V gene, D gene, J gene, clone size, CDR3 protein, CDR3 DNA. A D gene is named only where the DNA matches it firmly. Size tells how often a clone was seen (once, few, many) or the class of an expanded clone, and some rows leave it out.

v_call: TRBV7-2
d_call: -
j_call: TRBJ2-7
clone_size: -
cdr3_aa: CASSLVREQYF
cdr3_nt: TGTGCCAGCAGCTTAGTTCGCGAGCAGTACTTC

v_call: TRBV28
d_call: -
j_call: TRBJ2-1
clone_size: -
cdr3_aa: CASRNFGQPSYNEQFF
cdr3_nt: TGTGCCAGCAGAAACTTCGGACAGCCGTCCTACAATGAGCAGTTCTTC

v_call: TRBV7-3
d_call: TRBD2
j_call: TRBJ2-1
clone_size: few
cdr3_aa: CASPFWRGVYNEQFF
cdr3_nt: TGTGCCAGCCCCTTTTGGCGGGGGGTCTACAATGAGCAGTTCTTC

v_call: TRBV9
d_call: -
j_call: TRBJ1-2
clone_size: -
cdr3_aa: CASSVDTVYGYTF
cdr3_nt: TGTGCCAGCAGCGTAGATACAGTCTATGGCTACACCTTC

v_call: TRBV28
d_call: -
j_call: TRBJ2-5
clone_size: -
cdr3_aa: CASSLGGLETQYF
cdr3_nt: TGTGCCAGCAGTTTGGGGGGGCTGGAGACCCAGTACTTC

v_call: TRBV30
d_call: -
j_call: TRBJ1-1
clone_size: -
cdr3_aa: CAWIPRGGARLTGAFF
cdr3_nt: TGTGCCTGGATCCCACGGGGGGGGGCTCGGCTAACCGGGGCTTTCTTT

v_call: TRBV6-5
d_call: TRBD2
j_call: TRBJ2-5
clone_size: once
cdr3_aa: CASSSLAGGQETQYF
cdr3_nt: TGTGCCAGCAGTAGTCTAGCGGGGGGGCAAGAGACCCAGTACTTC

v_call: TRBV20-1
d_call: -
j_call: TRBJ2-3
clone_size: few
cdr3_aa: CSPKYLDTQYF
cdr3_nt: TGCAGTCCTAAATATTTGGATACGCAGTATTTT

v_call: TRBV10-3
d_call: TRBD1
j_call: TRBJ2-7
clone_size: -
cdr3_aa: CAITPDRETYEQYF
cdr3_nt: TGTGCCATCACCCCGGACAGGGAAACCTACGAGCAGTACTTC

v_call: TRBV11-2
d_call: -
j_call: TRBJ2-1
clone_size: -
cdr3_aa: CASSPIMGPGRGEQFF
cdr3_nt: TGTGCCAGCAGCCCTATTATGGGGCCAGGCAGGGGTGAGCAGTTCTTC

v_call: TRBV6-1
d_call: -
j_call: TRBJ2-5
clone_size: -
cdr3_aa: CASSGQLQETQYF
cdr3_nt: TGTGCCAGCAGCGGACAGCTCCAAGAGACCCAGTACTTC

v_call: TRBV2
d_call: -
j_call: TRBJ1-2
clone_size: -
cdr3_aa: CASTVNRGYTF
cdr3_nt: TGTGCCAGCACCGTTAACCGGGGCTACACCTTC

v_call: TRBV7-2
d_call: TRBD2
j_call: TRBJ2-7
clone_size: -
cdr3_aa: CASSSQREGEQYF
cdr3_nt: TGTGCCAGCAGCTCCCAAAGGGAGGGCGAGCAGTACTTC

v_call: TRBV19
d_call: -
j_call: TRBJ2-7
clone_size: -
cdr3_aa: CASSPGLPYEQYF
cdr3_nt: TGTGCCAGTAGTCCGGGACTCCCCTACGAGCAGTACTTC

v_call: TRBV30
d_call: TRBD2
j_call: TRBJ2-7
clone_size: few
cdr3_aa: CAWSPPPTSGRNEQYF
cdr3_nt: TGTGCCTGGAGTCCGCCCCCGACTAGCGGGAGGAACGAGCAGTACTTC

v_call: TRBV7-6
d_call: TRBD1
j_call: TRBJ2-2
clone_size: -
cdr3_aa: CAIPPPNPGFTGGLGAGELFF
cdr3_nt: TGTGCCATCCCGCCCCCAAACCCCGGCTTTACAGGGGGCCTGGGGGCCGGGGAGCTGTTTTTT

v_call: TRBV5-4
d_call: TRBD1
j_call: TRBJ2-1
clone_size: -
cdr3_aa: CASSSPQDREPYNEQFF
cdr3_nt: TGTGCCAGCAGCTCCCCCCAAGACAGGGAGCCCTACAATGAGCAGTTCTTC

v_call: TRBV2
d_call: -
j_call: TRBJ2-1
clone_size: -
cdr3_aa: CASSELRATYNEQFF
cdr3_nt: TGTGCCAGCAGTGAACTCAGGGCCACGTACAATGAGCAGTTCTTC

v_call: TRBV4-3
d_call: TRBD2
j_call: TRBJ2-2
clone_size: -
cdr3_aa: CASSPELAGGPTGELFF
cdr3_nt: TGCGCCAGCAGCCCGGAACTAGCGGGGGGACCCACCGGGGAGCTGTTTTTT

v_call: TRBV9
d_call: -
j_call: TRBJ1-2
clone_size: -
cdr3_aa: CASSGANYGYTF
cdr3_nt: TGTGCCAGCAGCGGGGCAAACTATGGCTACACCTTC

v_call: TRBV7-9
d_call: -
j_call: TRBJ1-2
clone_size: once
cdr3_aa: CASSPLPGSNYGYTF
cdr3_nt: TGTGCCAGCAGCCCCCTTCCGGGGTCTAACTATGGCTACACCTTC

v_call: TRBV5-6
d_call: -
j_call: TRBJ1-2
clone_size: few
cdr3_aa: CASSRAGGVFAPTTYGYTF
cdr3_nt: TGTGCCAGCAGCCGTGCGGGGGGGGTTTTTGCCCCTACAACATACGGCTACACCTTC

v_call: TRBV5-1
d_call: -
j_call: TRBJ2-5
clone_size: -
cdr3_aa: CASSSGEAGETQYF
cdr3_nt: TGCGCCAGCAGCTCGGGGGAGGCAGGAGAGACCCAGTACTTC

v_call: TRBV4-1
d_call: -
j_call: TRBJ1-5
clone_size: -
cdr3_aa: CASSRGREGNQPQHF
cdr3_nt: TGCGCCAGCAGCCGAGGACGGGAGGGCAATCAGCCCCAGCATTTT

v_call: TRBV6-4
d_call: TRBD1
j_call: TRBJ2-1
clone_size: -
cdr3_aa: CASTRDRVSSEQFF
cdr3_nt: TGTGCCAGCACCCGGGACAGGGTCTCAAGTGAGCAGTTCTTC

v_call: TRBV7-9
d_call: TRBD1
j_call: TRBJ1-4
clone_size: -
cdr3_aa: CASSPWTGIGQKLFF
cdr3_nt: TGTGCCAGCAGCCCGTGGACAGGGATTGGACAAAAACTGTTTTTT

v_call: TRBV7-9
d_call: TRBD1
j_call: TRBJ1-2
clone_size: -
cdr3_aa: CASSSGQLNYGYTF
cdr3_nt: TGTGCCAGCAGCTCGGGACAGTTGAACTATGGCTACACCTTC

v_call: TRBV5-1
d_call: TRBD1
j_call: TRBJ1-2
clone_size: -
cdr3_aa: CASSTGQPPGGYTF
cdr3_nt: TGCGCCAGCAGCACGGGACAGCCCCCGGGTGGCTACACCTTC

v_call: TRBV4-3
d_call: -
j_call: TRBJ2-7
clone_size: -
cdr3_aa: CASSHRLTSSYEQYF
cdr3_nt: TGCGCCAGCAGCCACCGCCTGACTAGCTCCTACGAGCAGTACTTC

v_call: TRBV28
d_call: -
j_call: TRBJ2-7
clone_size: -
cdr3_aa: CASSSPGGIHPYEQYF
cdr3_nt: TGTGCCAGCAGTTCGCCGGGGGGCATCCACCCCTACGAGCAGTACTTC

v_call: TRBV19
d_call: TRBD1
j_call: TRBJ2-7
clone_size: few
cdr3_aa: CASSTRGPGPHSYEQYF
cdr3_nt: TGTGCCAGTAGTACAAGGGGGCCAGGGCCTCACTCCTACGAGCAGTACTTC

v_call: TRBV2
d_call: TRBD1
j_call: TRBJ2-3
clone_size: few
cdr3_aa: CASRGDRRKFDTQYF
cdr3_nt: TGTGCCAGCAGGGGGGACAGGCGTAAATTCGATACGCAGTATTTT

v_call: TRBV6-1
d_call: TRBD2
j_call: TRBJ2-7
clone_size: -
cdr3_aa: CASSESASGGGYEQYF
cdr3_nt: TGTGCCAGCAGTGAATCGGCGAGCGGGGGGGGTTACGAGCAGTACTTC

v_call: TRBV2
d_call: -
j_call: TRBJ2-2
clone_size: -
cdr3_aa: CASSESRYNTGELFF
cdr3_nt: TGTGCCAGCAGTGAATCGCGGTACAACACCGGGGAGCTGTTTTTT

v_call: TRBV19
d_call: -
j_call: TRBJ2-2
clone_size: -
cdr3_aa: CASFSYGEPFF
cdr3_nt: TGTGCCAGTTTTTCATACGGGGAGCCGTTTTTT

v_call: TRBV11-2
d_call: -
j_call: TRBJ1-4
clone_size: -
cdr3_aa: CASSSFGPGIGEKLFF
cdr3_nt: TGTGCCAGCAGCTCCTTCGGCCCAGGGATAGGTGAAAAACTGTTTTTT

v_call: TRBV29-1
d_call: TRBD2
j_call: TRBJ2-3
clone_size: once
cdr3_aa: CSASSGGSADTQYF
cdr3_nt: TGCAGCGCCTCTAGCGGGGGTTCGGCAGATACGCAGTATTTT

v_call: TRBV4-3
d_call: -
j_call: TRBJ1-2
clone_size: -
cdr3_aa: CASSQVGLQGRGGYTF
cdr3_nt: TGCGCCAGCAGCCAAGTGGGACTACAGGGAAGGGGAGGCTACACCTTC

v_call: TRBV5-1
d_call: TRBD1
j_call: TRBJ2-7
clone_size: few
cdr3_aa: CASSFETTTGAALYEQYF
cdr3_nt: TGCGCCAGCAGCTTTGAAACCACGACAGGGGCGGCACTCTACGAGCAGTACTTC

v_call: TRBV7-9
d_call: TRBD2
j_call: TRBJ2-2
clone_size: -
cdr3_aa: CASSFLAGVNTGELFF
cdr3_nt: TGTGCCAGCAGCTTTCTAGCGGGGGTTAACACCGGGGAGCTGTTTTTT

v_call: TRBV7-9
d_call: TRBD2
j_call: TRBJ2-3
clone_size: few
cdr3_aa: CASSLDLGDYNTDTQYF
cdr3_nt: TGTGCCAGCAGCTTAGACTTGGGGGACTACAACACAGATACGCAGTATTTT